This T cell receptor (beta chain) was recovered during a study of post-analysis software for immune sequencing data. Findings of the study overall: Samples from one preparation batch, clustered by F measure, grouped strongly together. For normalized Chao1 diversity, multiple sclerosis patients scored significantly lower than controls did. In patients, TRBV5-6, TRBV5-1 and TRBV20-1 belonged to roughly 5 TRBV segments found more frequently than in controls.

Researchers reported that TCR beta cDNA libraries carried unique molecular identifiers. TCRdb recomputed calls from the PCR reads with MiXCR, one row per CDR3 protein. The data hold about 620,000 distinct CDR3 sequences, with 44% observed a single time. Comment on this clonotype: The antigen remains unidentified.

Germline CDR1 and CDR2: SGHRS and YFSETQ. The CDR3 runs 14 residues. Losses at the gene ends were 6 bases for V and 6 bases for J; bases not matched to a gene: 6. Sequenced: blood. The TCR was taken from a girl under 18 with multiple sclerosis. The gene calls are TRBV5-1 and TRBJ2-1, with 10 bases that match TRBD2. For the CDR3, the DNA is TGCGCCAGCACGAAGCGGGAGGGCCGCAATGAGCAGTTCTTC. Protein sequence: CASTKREGRNEQFF.